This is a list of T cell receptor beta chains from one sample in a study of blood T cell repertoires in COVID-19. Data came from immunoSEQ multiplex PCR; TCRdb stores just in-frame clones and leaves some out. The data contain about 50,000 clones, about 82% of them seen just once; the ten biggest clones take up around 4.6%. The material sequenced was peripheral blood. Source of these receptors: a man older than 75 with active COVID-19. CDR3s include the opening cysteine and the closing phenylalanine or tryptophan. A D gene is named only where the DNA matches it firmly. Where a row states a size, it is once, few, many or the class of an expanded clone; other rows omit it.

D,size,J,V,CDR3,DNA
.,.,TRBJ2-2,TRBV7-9,CASSRAGLTGELFF,TGTGCCAGCAGCCGTGCAGGCCTCACCGGGGAGCTGTTTTTT
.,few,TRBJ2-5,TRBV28,CASSALHGVETQYF,TGTGCCAGCAGCGCCCTACACGGGGTTGAGACCCAGTACTTC
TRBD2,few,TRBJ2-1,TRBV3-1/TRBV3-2,CASSPPASGRADEQFF,TGTGCCAGCAGCCCACCCGCTAGCGGGAGGGCCGATGAGCAGTTCTTC
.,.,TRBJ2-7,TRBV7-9,CASSPPRRKSYEQYF,TGTGCCAGCAGCCCCCCGCGGCGGAAAAGCTACGAGCAGTACTTC
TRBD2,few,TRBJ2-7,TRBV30,CAWSVISGGLYEQYF,TGTGCCTGGAGTGTAATAAGCGGGGGCTTGTACGAGCAGTACTTC
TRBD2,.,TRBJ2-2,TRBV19,CASSPGTSGDFVNTGELFF,TGTGCCAGTAGTCCAGGGACTAGCGGGGATTTCGTTAACACCGGGGAGCTGTTTTTT
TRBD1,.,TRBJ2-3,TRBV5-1,CASSPDRGLTDTQYF,TGCGCCAGCAGCCCTGACAGGGGTTTGACAGATACGCAGTATTTT
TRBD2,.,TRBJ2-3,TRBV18,CASSPPGLAGVGTQYF,TGTGCCAGCTCACCACCGGGACTAGCGGGCGTCGGGACGCAGTATTTT
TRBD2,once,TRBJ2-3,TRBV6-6,CASNPGTSGSFKQYF,TGTGCCAGCAACCCCGGGACTAGCGGGAGTTTTAAGCAGTATTTT
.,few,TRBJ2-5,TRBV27,CASREHRSQETQYF,TGTGCCAGCAGAGAACACAGGAGTCAAGAGACCCAGTACTTC
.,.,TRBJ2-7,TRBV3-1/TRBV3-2,CASSQRGGLSYEQYF,TGTGCCAGCAGCCAACGGGGAGGACTATCTTACGAGCAGTACTTC
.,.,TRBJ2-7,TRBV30,CACKARDRKAYEQYF,TGTGCCTGTAAGGCCCGAGACAGAAAAGCCTACGAGCAGTACTTC
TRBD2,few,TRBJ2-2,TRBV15,CATSDRRLAGPRGELFF,TGTGCCACCAGCGATAGAAGGCTAGCGGGACCCAGGGGGGAGCTGTTTTTT